This T cell receptor (beta chain) was sequenced during a study of blood T cell repertoires in COVID-19. The overall study: Collection of acute and convalescent COVID-19 samples took place in the United States, Italy and Spain.

Germline trimming cut 4 bases from V and 3 bases from J; bases unmatched to any gene: 10. Germline V gives CDR1 SGHDT, CDR2 YYEEEE. The CDR3 runs to 16 residues. Sequenced by immunoSEQ multiplex PCR; TCRdb stores in-frame clones only, minus some. The table records over 65,000 clones, 86% of them present only once. The sequenced sample was peripheral blood. The chain combines TRBV5-6 with TRBJ2-1, with 7 bases fitting TRBD2. The TCR comes from a man aged 50 or older with active or convalescent COVID-19. The CDR3: CASSPPLAGVYNEQFF. The DNA of the CDR3 is TGTGCCAGCAGCCCACCACTCGCGGGGGTCTACAATGAGCAGTTCTTC.